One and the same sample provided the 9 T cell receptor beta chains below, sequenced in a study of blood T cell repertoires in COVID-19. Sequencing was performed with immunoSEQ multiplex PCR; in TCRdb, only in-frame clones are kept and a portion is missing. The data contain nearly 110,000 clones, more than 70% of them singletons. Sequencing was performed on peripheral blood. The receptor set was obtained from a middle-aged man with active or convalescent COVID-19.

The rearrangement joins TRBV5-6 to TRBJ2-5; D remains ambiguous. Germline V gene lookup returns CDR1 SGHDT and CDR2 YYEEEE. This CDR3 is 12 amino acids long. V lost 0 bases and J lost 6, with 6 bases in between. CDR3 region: CASSLVGQTQYF. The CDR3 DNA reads TGTGCCAGCAGCTTGGTCGGTCAGACCCAGTACTTC.

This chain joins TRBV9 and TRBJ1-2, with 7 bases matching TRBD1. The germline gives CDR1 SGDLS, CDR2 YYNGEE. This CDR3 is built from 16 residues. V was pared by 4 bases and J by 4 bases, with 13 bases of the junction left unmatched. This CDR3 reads CASSPPIPGGTYGYTF. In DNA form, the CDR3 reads TGTGCCAGCAGCCCCCCAATTCCAGGGGGGACCTATGGCTACACCTTC.

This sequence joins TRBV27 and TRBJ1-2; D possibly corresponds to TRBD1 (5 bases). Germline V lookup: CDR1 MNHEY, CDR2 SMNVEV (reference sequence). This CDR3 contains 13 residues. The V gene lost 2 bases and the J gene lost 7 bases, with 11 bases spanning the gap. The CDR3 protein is CASSLGRDSGYTF. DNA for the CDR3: TGTGCCAGCAGTTTAGGAAGGGACTCTGGCTACACCTTC.

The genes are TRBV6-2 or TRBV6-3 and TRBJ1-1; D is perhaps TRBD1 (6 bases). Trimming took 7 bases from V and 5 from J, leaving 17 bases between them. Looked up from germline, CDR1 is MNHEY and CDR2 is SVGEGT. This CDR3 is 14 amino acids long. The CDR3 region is CASTPLGAGTEAFF. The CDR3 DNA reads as TGTGCCAGCACCCCCCTGGGGGCCGGGACTGAAGCTTTCTTT.

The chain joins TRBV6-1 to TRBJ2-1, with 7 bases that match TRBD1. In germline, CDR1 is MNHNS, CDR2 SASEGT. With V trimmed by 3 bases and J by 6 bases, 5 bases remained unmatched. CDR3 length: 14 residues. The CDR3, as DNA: TGTGCCAGCAGTGACCGACAGGGTATCAATGAGCAGTTCTTC. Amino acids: CASSDRQGINEQFF.

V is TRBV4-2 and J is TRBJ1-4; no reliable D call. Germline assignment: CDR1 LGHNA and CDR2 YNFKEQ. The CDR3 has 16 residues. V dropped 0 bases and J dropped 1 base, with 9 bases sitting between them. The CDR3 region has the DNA TGTGCCAGCAGCCAAGATGAGGCAGTAACTAATGAAAAACTGTTTTTT. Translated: CASSQDEAVTNEKLFF.

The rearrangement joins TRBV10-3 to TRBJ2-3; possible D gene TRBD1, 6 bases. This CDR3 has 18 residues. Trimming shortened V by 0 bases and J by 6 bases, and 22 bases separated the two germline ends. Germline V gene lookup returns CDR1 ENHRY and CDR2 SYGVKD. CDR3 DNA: TGTGCCATCAGTGAGTCCGGGTTTTCAGGGACAAGCTTGGATACGCAGTATTTT. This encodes CAISESGFSGTSLDTQYF.

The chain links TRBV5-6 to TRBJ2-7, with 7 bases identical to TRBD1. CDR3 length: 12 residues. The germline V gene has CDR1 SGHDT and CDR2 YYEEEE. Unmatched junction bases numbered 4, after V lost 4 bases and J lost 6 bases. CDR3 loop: CASSMTGFEQYF. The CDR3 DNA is TGTGCCAGCAGCATGACAGGGTTCGAGCAGTACTTC. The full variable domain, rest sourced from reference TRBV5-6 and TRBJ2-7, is DAGVTQSPTHLIKTRGQQVTLRCSPKSGHDTVSWYQQALGQGPQFIFQYYEEEERQRGNFPDRFSGHQFPNYSSELNVNALLLGDSALYLCASSMTGFEQYFGPGTRLTVT.

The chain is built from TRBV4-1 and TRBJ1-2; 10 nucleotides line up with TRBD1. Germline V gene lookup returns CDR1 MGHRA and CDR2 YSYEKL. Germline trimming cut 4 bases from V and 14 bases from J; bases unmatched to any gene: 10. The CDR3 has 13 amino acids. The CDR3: CASSPGQGMLVTF. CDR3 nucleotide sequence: TGCGCCAGCAGCCCGGGACAGGGGATGTTGGTAACCTTC.